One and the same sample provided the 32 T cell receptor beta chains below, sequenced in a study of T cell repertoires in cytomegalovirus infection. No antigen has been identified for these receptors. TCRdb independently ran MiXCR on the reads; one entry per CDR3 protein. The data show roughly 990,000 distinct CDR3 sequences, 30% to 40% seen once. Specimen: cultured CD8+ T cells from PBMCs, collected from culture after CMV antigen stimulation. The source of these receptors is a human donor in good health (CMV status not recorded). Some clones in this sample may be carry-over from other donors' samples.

The CDR3 loop reads CASSYSPGNGNTIYF. The DNA of the CDR3 is TGTGCCAGCAGTTACTCGCCGGGAAATGGAAACACCATATATTTT. The gene calls are TRBV6-5 and TRBJ1-3; D is uncertain. The CDR3 has 15 amino acids. Deletions cut 0 bases from V and 3 bases from J, with 9 bases between. CDR1 is MNHEY and CDR2 is SVGAGI in the germline V gene.

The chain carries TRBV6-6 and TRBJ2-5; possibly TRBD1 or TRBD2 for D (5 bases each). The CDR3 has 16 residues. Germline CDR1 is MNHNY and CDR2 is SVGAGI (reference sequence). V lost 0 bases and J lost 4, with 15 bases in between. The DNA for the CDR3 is TGTGCCAGCAGTTACTCGCCTCCGGGGCCCCTAGAGACCCAGTACTTC. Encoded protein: CASSYSPPGPLETQYF.

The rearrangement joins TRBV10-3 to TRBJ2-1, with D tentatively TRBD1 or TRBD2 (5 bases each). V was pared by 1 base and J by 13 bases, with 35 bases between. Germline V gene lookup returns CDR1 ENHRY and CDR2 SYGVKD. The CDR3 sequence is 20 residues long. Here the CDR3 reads CAISEFLNDPGPFTRFSQFF. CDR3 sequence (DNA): TGTGCCATCAGTGAGTTTTTAAACGATCCGGGACCCTTTACAAGATTCAGTCAGTTCTTC.

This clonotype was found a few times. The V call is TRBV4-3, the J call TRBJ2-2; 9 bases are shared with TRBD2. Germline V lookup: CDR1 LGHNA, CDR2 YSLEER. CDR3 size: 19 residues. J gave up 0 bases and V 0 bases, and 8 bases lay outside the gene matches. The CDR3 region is CASSQDLAGSFANTGELFF. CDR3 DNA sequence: TGCGCCAGCAGCCAAGATCTAGCGGGGAGTTTTGCGAACACCGGGGAGCTGTTTTTT.

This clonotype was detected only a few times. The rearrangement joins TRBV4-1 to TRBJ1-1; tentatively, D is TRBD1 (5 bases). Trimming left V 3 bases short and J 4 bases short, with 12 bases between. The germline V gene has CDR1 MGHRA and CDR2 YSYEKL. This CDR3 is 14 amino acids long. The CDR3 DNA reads TGCGCCAGCAGCCAGAGGGGCTCCGGCACTGAAGCTTTCTTT. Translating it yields CASSQRGSGTEAFF.

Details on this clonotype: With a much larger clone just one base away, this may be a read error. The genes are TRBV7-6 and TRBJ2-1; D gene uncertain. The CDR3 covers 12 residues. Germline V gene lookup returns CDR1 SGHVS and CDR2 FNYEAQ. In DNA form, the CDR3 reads TGTGTCAGCAGCCAGACTCGGAATGAGCAGTTCTTC. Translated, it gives CVSSQTRNEQFF.

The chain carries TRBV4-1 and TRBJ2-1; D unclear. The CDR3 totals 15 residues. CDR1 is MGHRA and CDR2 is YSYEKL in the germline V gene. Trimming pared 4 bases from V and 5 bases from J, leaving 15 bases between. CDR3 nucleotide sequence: TGCGCCAGCAGCCTTGGGGATTCGCGGAACAATGAGCAGTTCTTC. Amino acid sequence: CASSLGDSRNNEQFF.

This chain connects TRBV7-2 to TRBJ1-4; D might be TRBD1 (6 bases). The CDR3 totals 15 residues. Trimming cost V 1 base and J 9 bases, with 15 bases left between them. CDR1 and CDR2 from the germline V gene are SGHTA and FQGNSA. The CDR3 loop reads CASSLEGAGAKKLFF. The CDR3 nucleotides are TGTGCCAGCAGCTTAGAAGGTGCAGGGGCGAAAAAACTGTTTTTT. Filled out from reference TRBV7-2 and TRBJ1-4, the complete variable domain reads GAGVSQSPSNKVTEKGKDVELRCDPISGHTALYWYRQSLGQGLEFLIYFQGNSAPDKSGLPSDRFSAERTGGSVSTLTIQRTQQEDSAVYLCASSLEGAGAKKLFFGSGTQLSVL.

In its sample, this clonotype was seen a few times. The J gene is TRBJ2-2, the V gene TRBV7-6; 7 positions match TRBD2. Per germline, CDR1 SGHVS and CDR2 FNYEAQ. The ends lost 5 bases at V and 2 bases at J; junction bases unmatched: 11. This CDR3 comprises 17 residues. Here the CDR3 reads CASSAERGDVNTGELFF. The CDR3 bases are TGTGCCAGCAGCGCGGAACGGGGGGACGTAAACACCGGGGAGCTGTTTTTT.

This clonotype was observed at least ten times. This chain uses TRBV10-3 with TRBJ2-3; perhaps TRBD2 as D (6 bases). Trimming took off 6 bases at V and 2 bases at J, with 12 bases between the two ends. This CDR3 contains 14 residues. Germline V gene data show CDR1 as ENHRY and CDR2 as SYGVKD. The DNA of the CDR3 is TGTGCCATCAGGATTGTAGCGGACACAGATACGCAGTATTTT. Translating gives CAIRIVADTDTQYF.

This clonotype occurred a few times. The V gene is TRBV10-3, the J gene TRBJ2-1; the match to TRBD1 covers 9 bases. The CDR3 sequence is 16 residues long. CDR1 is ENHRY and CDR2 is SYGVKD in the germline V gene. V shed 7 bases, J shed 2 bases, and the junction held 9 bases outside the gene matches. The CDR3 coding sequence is TGTGCCATCAAAAGGGGCGGGGACAGGGCCTACAATGAGCAGTTCTTC. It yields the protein CAIKRGGDRAYNEQFF.

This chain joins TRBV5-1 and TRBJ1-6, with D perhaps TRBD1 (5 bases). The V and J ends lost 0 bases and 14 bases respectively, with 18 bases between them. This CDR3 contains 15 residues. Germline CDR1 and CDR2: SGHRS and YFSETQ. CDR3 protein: CASSLETPWDGALHF. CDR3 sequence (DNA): TGCGCCAGCAGCTTGGAAACGCCCTGGGACGGGGCCCTCCACTTT. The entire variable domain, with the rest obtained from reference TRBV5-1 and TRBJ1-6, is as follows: KAGVTQTPRYLIKTRGQQVTLSCSPISGHRSVSWYQQTPGQGLQFLFEYFSETQRNKGNFPGRFSGRQFSNSRSEMNVSTLELGDSALYLCASSLETPWDGALHFGNGTRLTVT.

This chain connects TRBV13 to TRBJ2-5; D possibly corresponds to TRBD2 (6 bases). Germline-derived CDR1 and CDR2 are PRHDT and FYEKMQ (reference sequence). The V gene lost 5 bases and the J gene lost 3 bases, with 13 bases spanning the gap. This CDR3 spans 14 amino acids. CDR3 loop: CASSPGTRKETQYF. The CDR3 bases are TGTGCCAGCAGCCCTGGGACTCGTAAAGAGACCCAGTACTTC.

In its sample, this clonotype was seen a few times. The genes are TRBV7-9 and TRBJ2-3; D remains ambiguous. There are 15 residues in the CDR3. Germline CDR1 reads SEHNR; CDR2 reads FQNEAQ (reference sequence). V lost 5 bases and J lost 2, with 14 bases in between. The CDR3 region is CASSLRRQLTDTQYF. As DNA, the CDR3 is TGTGCCAGCAGCCTAAGGAGACAACTCACAGATACGCAGTATTTT. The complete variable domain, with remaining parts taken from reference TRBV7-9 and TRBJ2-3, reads DTGVSQNPRHKITKRGQNVTFRCDPISEHNRLYWYRQTLGQGPEFLTYFQNEAQLEKSRLLSDRFSAERPKGSFSTLEIQRTEQGDSAMYLCASSLRRQLTDTQYFGPGTRLTVL.

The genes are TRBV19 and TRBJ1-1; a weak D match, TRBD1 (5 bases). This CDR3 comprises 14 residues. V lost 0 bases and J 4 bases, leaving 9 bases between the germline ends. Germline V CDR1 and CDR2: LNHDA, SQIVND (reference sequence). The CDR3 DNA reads TGTGCCAGTAGTATAGATGGGGGTAGCACTGAAGCTTTCTTT. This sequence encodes CASSIDGGSTEAFF.

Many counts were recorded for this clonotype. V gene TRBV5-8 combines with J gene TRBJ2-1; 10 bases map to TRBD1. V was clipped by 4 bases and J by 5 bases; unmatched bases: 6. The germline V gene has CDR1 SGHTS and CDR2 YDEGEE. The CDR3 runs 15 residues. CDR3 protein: CASSQGQGDHNEQFF. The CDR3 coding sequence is TGTGCCAGCAGCCAAGGACAGGGGGACCACAATGAGCAGTTCTTC.

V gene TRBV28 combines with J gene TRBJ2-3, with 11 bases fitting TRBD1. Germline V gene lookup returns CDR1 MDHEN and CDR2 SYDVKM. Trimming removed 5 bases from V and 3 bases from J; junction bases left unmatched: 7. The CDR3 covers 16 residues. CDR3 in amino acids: CASSTPGTGGTDTQYF. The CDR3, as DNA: TGTGCCAGCAGTACCCCCGGGACAGGGGGGACAGATACGCAGTATTTT. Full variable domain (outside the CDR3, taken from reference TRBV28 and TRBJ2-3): DVKVTQSSRYLVKRTGEKVFLECVQDMDHENMFWYRQDPGLGLRLIYFSYDVKMKEKGDIPEGYSVSREKKERFSLILESASTNQTSMYLCASSTPGTGGTDTQYFGPGTRLTVL.

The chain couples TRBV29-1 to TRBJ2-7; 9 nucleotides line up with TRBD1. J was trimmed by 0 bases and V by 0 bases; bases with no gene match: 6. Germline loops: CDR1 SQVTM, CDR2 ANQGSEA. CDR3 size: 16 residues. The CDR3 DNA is TGCAGCGTTGAAGAGGGGACAGGGATCTACTCCTACGAGCAGTACTTC. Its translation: CSVEEGTGIYSYEQYF.

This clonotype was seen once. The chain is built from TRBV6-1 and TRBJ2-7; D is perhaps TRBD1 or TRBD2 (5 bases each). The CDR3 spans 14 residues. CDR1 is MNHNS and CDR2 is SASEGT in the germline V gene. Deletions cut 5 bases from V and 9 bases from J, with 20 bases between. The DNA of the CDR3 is TGTGCCAGCAGTTCGGACGGGTTGGGACCGGGGCAGTACGTC. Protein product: CASSSDGLGPGQYV.

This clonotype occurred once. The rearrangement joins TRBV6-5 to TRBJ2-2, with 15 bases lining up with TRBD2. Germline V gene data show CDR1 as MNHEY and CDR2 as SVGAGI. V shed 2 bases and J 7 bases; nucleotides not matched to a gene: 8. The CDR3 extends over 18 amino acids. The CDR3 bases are TGTGCCAGCAGTTACGGACTAGCGGGGGGGCTGGACATCGGGGAGCTGTTTTTT. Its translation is CASSYGLAGGLDIGELFF.

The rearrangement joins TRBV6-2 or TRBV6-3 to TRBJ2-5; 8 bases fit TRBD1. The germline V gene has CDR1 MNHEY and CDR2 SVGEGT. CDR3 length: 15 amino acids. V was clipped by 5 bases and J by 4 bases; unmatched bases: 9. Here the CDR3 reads CASSTGRQGRETQYF. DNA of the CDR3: TGTGCCAGCAGTACAGGGAGACAGGGGAGAGAGACCCAGTACTTC.

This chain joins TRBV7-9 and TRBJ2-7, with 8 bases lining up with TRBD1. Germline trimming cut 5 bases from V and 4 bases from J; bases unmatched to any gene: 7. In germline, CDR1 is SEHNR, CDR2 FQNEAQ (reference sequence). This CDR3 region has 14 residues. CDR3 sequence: CASSVRDRLYEQYF. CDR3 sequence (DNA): TGTGCCAGCAGCGTCCGGGACAGGCTTTACGAGCAGTACTTC.

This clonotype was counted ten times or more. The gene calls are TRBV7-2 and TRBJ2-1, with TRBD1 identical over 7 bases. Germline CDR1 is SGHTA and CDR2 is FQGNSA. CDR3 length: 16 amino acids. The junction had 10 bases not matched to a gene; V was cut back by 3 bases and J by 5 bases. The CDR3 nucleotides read TGTGCCAGCAGCTTCCCCCGGGACAGCCTTAACAATGAGCAGTTCTTC. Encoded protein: CASSFPRDSLNNEQFF.

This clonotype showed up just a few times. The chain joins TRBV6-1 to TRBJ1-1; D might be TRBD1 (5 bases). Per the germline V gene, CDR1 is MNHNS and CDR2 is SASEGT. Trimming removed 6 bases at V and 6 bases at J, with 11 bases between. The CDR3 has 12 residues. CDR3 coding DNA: TGTGCCAGCAGGTCGGGGGTTGCTGAAGCTTTCTTT. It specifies CASRSGVAEAFF.

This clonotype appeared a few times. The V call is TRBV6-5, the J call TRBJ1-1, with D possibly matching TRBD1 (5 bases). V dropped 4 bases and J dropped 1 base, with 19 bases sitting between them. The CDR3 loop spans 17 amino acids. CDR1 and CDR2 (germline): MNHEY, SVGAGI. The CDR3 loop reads CASSWRQLSTKNTEAFF. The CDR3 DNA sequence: TGTGCCAGCAGTTGGCGACAGCTTAGCACTAAGAACACTGAAGCTTTCTTT.

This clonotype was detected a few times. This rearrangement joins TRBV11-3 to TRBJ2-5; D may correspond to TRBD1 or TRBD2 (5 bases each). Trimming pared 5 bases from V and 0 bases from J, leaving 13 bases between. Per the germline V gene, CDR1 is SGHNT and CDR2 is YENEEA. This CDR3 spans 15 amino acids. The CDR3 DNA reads TGTGCCAGCAGCCCTCGTCGGGGCAACCAAGAGACCCAGTACTTC. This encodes CASSPRRGNQETQYF.

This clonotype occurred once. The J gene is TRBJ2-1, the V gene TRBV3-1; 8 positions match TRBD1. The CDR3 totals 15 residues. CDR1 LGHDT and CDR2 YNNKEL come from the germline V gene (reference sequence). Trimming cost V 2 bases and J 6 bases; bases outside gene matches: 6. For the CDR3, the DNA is TGTGCCAGCAGCCAACAGGGGGCCGGGGGCAATGAGCAGTTCTTC. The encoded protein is CASSQQGAGGNEQFF.

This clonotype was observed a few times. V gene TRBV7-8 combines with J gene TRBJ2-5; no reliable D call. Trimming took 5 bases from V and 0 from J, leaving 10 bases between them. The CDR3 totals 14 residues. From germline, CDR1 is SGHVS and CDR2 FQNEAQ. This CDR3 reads CASSIRAYQETQYF. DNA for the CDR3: TGTGCCAGCAGCATAAGGGCATACCAAGAGACCCAGTACTTC.

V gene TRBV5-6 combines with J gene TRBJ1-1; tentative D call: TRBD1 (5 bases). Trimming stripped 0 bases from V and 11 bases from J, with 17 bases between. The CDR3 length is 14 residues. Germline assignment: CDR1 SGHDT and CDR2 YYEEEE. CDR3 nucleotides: TGTGCCAGCAGCTTGGGACAGAGCAGAAAGTCGGCTTTCTTT. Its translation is CASSLGQSRKSAFF.

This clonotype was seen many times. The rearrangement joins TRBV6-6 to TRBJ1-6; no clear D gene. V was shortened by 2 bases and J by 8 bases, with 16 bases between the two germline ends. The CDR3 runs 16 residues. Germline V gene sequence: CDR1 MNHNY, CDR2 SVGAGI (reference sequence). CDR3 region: CASSYAETTNHSPLHF. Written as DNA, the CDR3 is TGTGCCAGCAGTTACGCCGAAACTACGAACCATTCACCCCTCCACTTT.

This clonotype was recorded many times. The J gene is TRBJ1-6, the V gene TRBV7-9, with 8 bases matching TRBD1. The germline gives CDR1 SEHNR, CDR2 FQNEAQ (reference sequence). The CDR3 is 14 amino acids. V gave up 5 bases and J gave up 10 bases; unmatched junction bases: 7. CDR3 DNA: TGTGCCAGCAGCCCGACAGGGGTGGGATCACCCCTCCACTTT. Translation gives CASSPTGVGSPLHF.

As DNA, the CDR3 is TGTGCCAGCAGCCCCTCCCGACACAATGAGCAGTTCTTC. It translates to CASSPSRHNEQFF. The V and J genes are TRBV27 and TRBJ2-1; D call uncertain. Germline CDR1 reads MNHEY; CDR2 reads SMNVEV (reference sequence). The CDR3 loop spans 13 amino acids. V lost 6 bases and J lost 5, with 11 bases in between.